The rows below give T cell receptor beta chains drawn from one sample of a study of T cell changes during pregnancy in multiple sclerosis. Clones were sequenced by immunoSEQ multiplex PCR, and TCRdb holds only the in-frame ones, with some missing. The repertoire has about 59,000 clones, approximately 87% of them found once; the top ten carry approximately 5.3%. Sequenced material: peripheral blood from another person, used as feeder cells. These receptor sequences come from a human donor whose cells served as feeder cells for cultures in a pregnancy study. The CDR3 runs from the conserved cysteine through the conserved F or W. The D gene is left open where the match is weak. Size tells how often a clone was seen (once, few, many) or the class of an expanded clone, and some rows leave it out.

15	TRBV5-4	NA	TRBJ1-5	NA	CASSPDLASNQPQHF
15	TRBV28	NA	TRBJ2-7	NA	CASSPPVGRIYEQYF
16	TRBV6-1	NA	TRBJ1-4	NA	CASSGWTASTNEKLFF
14	TRBV19	TRBD1	TRBJ2-7	once	CASSIGGTAYEQYF
14	TRBV5-1	NA	TRBJ2-2	NA	CASRFSGNTGELFF
15	TRBV5-8	NA	TRBJ2-1	NA	CASSLRGGLYNEQFF
14	TRBV7-8	TRBD1	TRBJ2-1	NA	CASITGQGANEQFF
17	TRBV7-8	NA	TRBJ1-3	NA	CASSLDTESDSGNTIYF
17	TRBV5-1	TRBD1	TRBJ1-6	NA	CASSLGLKGQVNSPLHF
14	TRBV7-2	NA	TRBJ1-4	NA	CASSLGVLREKLFF
14	TRBV2	NA	TRBJ1-1	NA	CASSGRQVDTEAFF
15	TRBV6-1	NA	TRBJ2-7	NA	CASSERRFGSYEQYF
17	TRBV10-3	TRBD2	TRBJ2-1	NA	CAISYSGTSGVYNEQFF
14	TRBV5-5	NA	TRBJ2-1	NA	CASSLGPGDNEQFF
14	TRBV6-6	NA	TRBJ1-1	NA	CASSLLRMNTEAFF
16	TRBV7-9	TRBD2	TRBJ2-1	NA	CASSSTGLAGYNEQFF
15	TRBV2	TRBD1	TRBJ2-7	NA	CASSEWAGGIYEQYF
16	TRBV5-6	TRBD1	TRBJ2-1	NA	CASSLTGANLYNEQFF
15	TRBV13	NA	TRBJ1-5	NA	CASSFGVTADQPQHF
14	TRBV30	NA	TRBJ2-5	once	CAWSVKRAGETQYF
15	TRBV10-3	NA	TRBJ2-7	NA	CAISESAQGGYEQYF
13	TRBV6-5	NA	TRBJ1-1	NA	CASSPGVDTEAFF
16	TRBV6-1	NA	TRBJ1-4	NA	CASSEGWGRGGEKLFF
13	TRBV5-4	NA	TRBJ2-1	NA	CASSDRPYNEQFF
16	TRBV2	NA	TRBJ2-3	NA	CASSFSRAESTDTQYF
14	TRBV10-3	NA	TRBJ1-4	NA	CAIRSVGLGEKLFF
15	TRBV19	NA	TRBJ1-4	NA	CASRLDSATNEKLFF
13	TRBV5-1	NA	TRBJ2-2	NA	CASSLILTGELFF
18	TRBV10-3	NA	TRBJ2-7	NA	CAISEGAEVVQEGYEQYF
17	TRBV6-1	NA	TRBJ1-2	NA	CASSEGSGRGMADGYTF
13	TRBV10-3	NA	TRBJ2-7	NA	CAISESGSYEQYF
18	TRBV4-1	TRBD1	TRBJ1-3	NA	CASRQTPGQRSSGNTIYF
17	TRBV5-6	TRBD2	TRBJ2-7	NA	CASSFGLAGTDSYEQYF
14	TRBV28	NA	TRBJ1-4	NA	CASRLDPKREKLFF
14	TRBV28	TRBD2	TRBJ2-2	NA	CASSFGAGTGELFF
14	TRBV19	NA	TRBJ2-3	NA	CASSIGGPGDTQYF
15	TRBV19	NA	TRBJ2-5	NA	CASSIDRDNGETQYF
15	TRBV30	NA	TRBJ2-6	NA	CAWSVSFSGANVLTF
15	TRBV6-5	NA	TRBJ1-2	NA	CASSYSNFGNYGYTF